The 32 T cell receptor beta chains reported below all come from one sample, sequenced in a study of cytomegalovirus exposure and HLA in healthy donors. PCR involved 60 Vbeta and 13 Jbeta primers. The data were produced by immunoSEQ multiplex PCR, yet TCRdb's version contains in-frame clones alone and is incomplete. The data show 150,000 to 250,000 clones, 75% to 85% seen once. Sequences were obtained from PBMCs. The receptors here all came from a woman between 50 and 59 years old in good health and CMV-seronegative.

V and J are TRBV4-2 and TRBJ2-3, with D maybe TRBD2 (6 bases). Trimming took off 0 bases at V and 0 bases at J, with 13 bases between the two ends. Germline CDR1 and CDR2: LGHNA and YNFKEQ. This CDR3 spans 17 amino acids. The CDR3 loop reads CASSQDPAGRSTDTQYF. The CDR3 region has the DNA TGTGCCAGCAGCCAAGATCCGGCGGGGCGAAGCACAGATACGCAGTATTTT.

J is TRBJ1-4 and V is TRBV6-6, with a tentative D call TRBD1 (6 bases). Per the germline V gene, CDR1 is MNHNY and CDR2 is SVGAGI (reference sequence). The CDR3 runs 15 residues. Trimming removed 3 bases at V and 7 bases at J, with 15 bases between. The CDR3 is CASSYGAGASEKLFF. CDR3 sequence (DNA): TGTGCCAGCAGTTATGGGGCAGGGGCAAGTGAAAAACTGTTTTTT.

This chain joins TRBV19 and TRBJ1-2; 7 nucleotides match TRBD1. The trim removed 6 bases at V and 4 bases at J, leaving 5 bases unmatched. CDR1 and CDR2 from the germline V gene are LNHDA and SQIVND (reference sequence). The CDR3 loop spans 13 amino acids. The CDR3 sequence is CASRRDSSYGYTF. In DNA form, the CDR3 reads TGTGCCAGTAGAAGGGACAGCAGCTATGGCTACACCTTC.

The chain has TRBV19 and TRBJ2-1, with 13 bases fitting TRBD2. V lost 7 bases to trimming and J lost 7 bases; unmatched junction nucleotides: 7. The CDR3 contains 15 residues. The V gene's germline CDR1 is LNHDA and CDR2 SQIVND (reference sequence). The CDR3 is CASTPLAGGPNEQFF. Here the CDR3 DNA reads TGTGCCAGTACCCCACTAGCGGGAGGGCCGAATGAGCAGTTCTTC.

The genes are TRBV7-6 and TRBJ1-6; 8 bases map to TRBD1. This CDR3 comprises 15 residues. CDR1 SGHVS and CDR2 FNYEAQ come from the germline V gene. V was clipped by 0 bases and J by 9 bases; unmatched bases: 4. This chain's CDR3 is CASSLAGTGGSPLHF. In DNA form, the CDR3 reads TGTGCCAGCAGCTTAGCCGGCACAGGGGGTTCACCCCTCCACTTT. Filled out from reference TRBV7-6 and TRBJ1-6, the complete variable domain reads GAGVSQSPRYKVTKRGQDVALRCDPISGHVSLYWYRQALGQGPEFLTYFNYEAQQDKSGLPNDRFSAERPEGSISTLTIQRTEQRDSAMYRCASSLAGTGGSPLHFGNGTRLTVT.

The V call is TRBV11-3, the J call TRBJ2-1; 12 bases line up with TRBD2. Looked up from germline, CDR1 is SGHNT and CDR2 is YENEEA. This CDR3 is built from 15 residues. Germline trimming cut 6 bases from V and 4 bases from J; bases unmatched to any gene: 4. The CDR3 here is CASSLAGGGYNEQFF. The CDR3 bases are TGTGCCAGCAGTCTAGCGGGAGGGGGATACAATGAGCAGTTCTTC.

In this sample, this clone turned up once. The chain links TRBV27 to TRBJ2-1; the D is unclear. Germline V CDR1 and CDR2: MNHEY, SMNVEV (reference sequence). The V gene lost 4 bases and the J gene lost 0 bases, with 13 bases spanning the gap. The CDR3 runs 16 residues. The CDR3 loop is CASSSPTKSSYNEQFF. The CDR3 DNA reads TGTGCCAGCAGTTCCCCTACTAAGAGCTCCTACAATGAGCAGTTCTTC.

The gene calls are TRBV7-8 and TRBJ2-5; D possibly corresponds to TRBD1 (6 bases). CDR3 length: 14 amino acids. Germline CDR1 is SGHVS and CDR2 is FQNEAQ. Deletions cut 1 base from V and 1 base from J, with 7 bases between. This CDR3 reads CASSLDRAQETQYF. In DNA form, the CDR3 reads TGTGCCAGCAGCTTAGACAGGGCCCAAGAGACCCAGTACTTC.

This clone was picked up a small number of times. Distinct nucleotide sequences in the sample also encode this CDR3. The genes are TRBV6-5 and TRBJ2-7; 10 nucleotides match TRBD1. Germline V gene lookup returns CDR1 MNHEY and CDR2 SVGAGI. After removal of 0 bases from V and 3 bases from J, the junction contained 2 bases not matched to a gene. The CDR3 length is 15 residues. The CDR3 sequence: CASSYSGTGDYEQYF. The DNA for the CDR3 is TGTGCCAGCAGTTACTCTGGGACAGGGGACTACGAGCAGTACTTC.

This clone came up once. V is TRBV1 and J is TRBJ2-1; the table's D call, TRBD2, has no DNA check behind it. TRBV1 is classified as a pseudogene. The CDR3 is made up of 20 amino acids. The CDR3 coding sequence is TGCACCAGCAGCCCACTCAGTATACCGCTAGCTAGGAGCTCCTACAATGAGCAGTTCTTC. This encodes CTSSPLSIPLARSSYNEQFF.

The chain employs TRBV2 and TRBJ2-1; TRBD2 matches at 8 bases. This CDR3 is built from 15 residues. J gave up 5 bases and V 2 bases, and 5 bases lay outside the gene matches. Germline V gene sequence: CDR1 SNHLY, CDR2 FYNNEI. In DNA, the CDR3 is TGTGCCAGCAGTGAACAGGGGACTAGTAACAATGAGCAGTTCTTC. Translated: CASSEQGTSNNEQFF.

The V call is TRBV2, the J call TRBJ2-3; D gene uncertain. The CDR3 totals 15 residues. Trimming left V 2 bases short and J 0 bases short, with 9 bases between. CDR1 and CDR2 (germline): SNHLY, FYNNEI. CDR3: CASSEFRVSTDTQYF. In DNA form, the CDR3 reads TGTGCCAGCAGTGAATTTCGGGTTAGCACAGATACGCAGTATTTT.

CDR3 amino acids: CASSLTGTLNTEAFF. In nucleotides, the CDR3 is TGTGCCAGCAGCTTAACTGGGACACTGAACACTGAAGCTTTCTTT. The chain recombines TRBV11-2 with TRBJ1-1; D is perhaps TRBD1 (6 bases). With 2 bases removed from V and 0 bases from J, the gap between germline ends came to 10 bases. CDR1 is SGHAT, CDR2 FQNNGV, per germline. This CDR3 has 15 residues.

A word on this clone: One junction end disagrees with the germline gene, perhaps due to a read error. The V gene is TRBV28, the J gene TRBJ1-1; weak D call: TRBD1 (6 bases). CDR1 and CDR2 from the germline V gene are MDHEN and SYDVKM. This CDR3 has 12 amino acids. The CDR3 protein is CASSLLQGEAFF. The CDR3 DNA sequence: TGTGCCAGCAGCTTATTACAGGGAGAAGCTTTCTTT.

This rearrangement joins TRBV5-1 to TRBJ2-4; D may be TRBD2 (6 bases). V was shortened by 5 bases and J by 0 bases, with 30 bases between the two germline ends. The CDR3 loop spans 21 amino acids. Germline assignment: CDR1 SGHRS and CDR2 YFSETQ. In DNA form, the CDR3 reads TGCGCCAGCAGGAAGACCCAGGGCGATAGCGGTTATCTGCTAGCCAAAAACATTCAGTACTTC. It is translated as CASRKTQGDSGYLLAKNIQYF.

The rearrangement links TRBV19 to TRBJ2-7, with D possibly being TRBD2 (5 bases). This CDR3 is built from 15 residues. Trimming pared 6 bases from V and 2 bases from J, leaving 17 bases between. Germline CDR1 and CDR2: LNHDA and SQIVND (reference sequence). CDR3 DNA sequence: TGTGCCAGTAGGACTACCGGGAAAGCCACCTACGAGCAGTACTTC. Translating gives CASRTTGKATYEQYF.

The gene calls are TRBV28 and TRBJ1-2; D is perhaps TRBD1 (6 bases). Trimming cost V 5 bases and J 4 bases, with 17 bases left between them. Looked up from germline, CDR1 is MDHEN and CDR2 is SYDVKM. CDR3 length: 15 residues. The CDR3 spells CASSLTPATGYGYTF. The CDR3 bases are TGTGCCAGCAGTCTAACACCGGCGACAGGCTATGGCTACACCTTC.

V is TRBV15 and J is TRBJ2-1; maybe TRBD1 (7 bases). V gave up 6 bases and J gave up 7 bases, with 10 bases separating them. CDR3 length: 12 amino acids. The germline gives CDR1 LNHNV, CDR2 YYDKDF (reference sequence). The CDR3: CATRAGGNEQFF. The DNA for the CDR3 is TGTGCCACCAGAGCAGGGGGGAATGAGCAGTTCTTC. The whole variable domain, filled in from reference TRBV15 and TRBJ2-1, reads DAMVIQNPRYQVTQFGKPVTLSCSQTLNHNVMYWYQQKSSQAPKLLFHYYDKDFNNEADTPDNFQSRRPNTSFCFLDIRSPGLGDTAMYLCATRAGGNEQFFGPGTRLTVL.

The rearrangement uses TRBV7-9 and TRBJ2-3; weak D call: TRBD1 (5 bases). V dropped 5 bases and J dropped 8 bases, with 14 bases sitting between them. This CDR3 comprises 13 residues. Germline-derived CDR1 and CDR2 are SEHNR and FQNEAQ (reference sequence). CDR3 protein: CASSPPARGTQYF. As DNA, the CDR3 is TGTGCCAGCAGCCCCCCCGCTAGGGGTACGCAGTATTTT.

CDR3 loop: CASSFIANQETQYF. The CDR3 DNA follows: TGTGCCAGCAGCTTTATAGCGAATCAAGAGACCCAGTACTTC. The J gene is TRBJ2-5, the V gene TRBV7-2; a possible D gene is TRBD2 (5 bases). This CDR3 has 14 residues. CDR1 and CDR2 (germline): SGHTA, FQGNSA. V lost 3 bases, J lost 2 bases, and 10 bases lay in between.

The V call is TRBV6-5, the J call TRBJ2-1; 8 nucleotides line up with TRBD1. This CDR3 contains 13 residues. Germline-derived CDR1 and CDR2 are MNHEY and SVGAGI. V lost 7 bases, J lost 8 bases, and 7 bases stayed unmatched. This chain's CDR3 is CASKAGGLDEQFF. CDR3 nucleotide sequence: TGTGCCAGCAAGGCAGGGGGCCTCGATGAGCAGTTCTTC.

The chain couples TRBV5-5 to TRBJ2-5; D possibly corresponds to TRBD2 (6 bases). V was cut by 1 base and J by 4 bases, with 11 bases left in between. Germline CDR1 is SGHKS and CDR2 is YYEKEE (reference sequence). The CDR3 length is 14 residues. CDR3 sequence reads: CASSLSPGAETQYF. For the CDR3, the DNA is TGTGCCAGCAGCTTGAGCCCGGGAGCAGAGACCCAGTACTTC.

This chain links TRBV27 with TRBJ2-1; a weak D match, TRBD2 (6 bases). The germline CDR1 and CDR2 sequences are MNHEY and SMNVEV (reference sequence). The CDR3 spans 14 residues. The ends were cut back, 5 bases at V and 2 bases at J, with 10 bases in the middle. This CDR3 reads CASSPGLAYNEQFF. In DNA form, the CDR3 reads TGTGCCAGCAGTCCGGGACTGGCCTACAATGAGCAGTTCTTC.

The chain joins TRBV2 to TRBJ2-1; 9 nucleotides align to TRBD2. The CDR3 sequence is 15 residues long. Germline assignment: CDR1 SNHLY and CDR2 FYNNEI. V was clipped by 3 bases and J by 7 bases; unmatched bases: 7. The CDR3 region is CASSDHRLAENEQFF. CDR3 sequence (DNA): TGTGCCAGCAGTGATCACCGACTAGCGGAGAATGAGCAGTTCTTC.

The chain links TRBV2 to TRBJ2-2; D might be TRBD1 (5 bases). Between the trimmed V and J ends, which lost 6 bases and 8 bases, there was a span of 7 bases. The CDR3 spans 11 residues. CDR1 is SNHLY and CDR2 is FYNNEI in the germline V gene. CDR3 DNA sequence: TGTGCCAGCAGCAGGGTAGGGGAGCTGTTTTTT. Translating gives CASSRVGELFF.

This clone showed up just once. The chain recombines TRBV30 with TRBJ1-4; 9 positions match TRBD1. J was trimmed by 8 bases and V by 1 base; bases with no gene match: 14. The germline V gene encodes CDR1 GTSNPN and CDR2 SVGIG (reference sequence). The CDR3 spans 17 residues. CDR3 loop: CAWSAQGAVFGSEKLFF. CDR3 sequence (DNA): TGTGCCTGGAGTGCACAGGGGGCGGTTTTCGGAAGCGAAAAACTGTTTTTT. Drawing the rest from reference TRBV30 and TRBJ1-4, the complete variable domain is SQTIHQWPATLVQPVGSPLSLECTVEGTSNPNLYWYRQAAGRGLQLLFYSVGIGQISSEVPQNLSASRPQDRQFILSSKKLLLSDSGFYLCAWSAQGAVFGSEKLFFGSGTQLSVL.

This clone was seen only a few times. CDR3 sequence: CASSWGQRTNNEQFF. Here the CDR3 DNA reads TGTGCCAGCAGCTGGGGACAGAGAACTAACAATGAGCAGTTCTTC. The J gene is TRBJ2-1, the V gene TRBV5-6; 7 bases align to TRBD1. Germline V gene sequence: CDR1 SGHDT, CDR2 YYEEEE. J gave up 5 bases and V 3 bases, and 8 bases lay outside the gene matches. This CDR3 spans 15 amino acids.

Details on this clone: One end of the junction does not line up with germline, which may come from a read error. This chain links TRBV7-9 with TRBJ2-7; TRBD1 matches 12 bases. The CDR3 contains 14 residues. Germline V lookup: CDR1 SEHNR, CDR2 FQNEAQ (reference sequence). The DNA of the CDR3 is TGTGCCAGCAGTTTAGGGACAGGGGGCCACGAGCAGTACTTC. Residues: CASSLGTGGHEQYF.

This CDR3 reads CASSVLPNTGELFF. Written as DNA, the CDR3 is TGTGCCAGCAGCGTTCTCCCGAACACCGGGGAGCTGTTTTTT. The chain is built from TRBV9 and TRBJ2-2, with D uncertain. V was clipped by 2 bases and J by 0 bases, with 5 bases between them. Germline assignment: CDR1 SGDLS and CDR2 YYNGEE. The CDR3 extends over 14 amino acids.

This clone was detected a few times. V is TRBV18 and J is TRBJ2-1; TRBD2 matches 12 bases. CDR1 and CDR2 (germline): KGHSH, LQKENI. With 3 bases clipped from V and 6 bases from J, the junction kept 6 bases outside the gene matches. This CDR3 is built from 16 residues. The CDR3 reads CASSPRTSGDGNEQFF. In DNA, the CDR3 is TGTGCCAGCTCACCTCGGACTAGCGGGGATGGCAATGAGCAGTTCTTC.

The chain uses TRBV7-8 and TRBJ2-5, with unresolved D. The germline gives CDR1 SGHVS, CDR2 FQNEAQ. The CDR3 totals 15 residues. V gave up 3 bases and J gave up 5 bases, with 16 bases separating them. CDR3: CASSLISLLKETQYF. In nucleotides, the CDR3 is TGTGCCAGCAGCTTGATCTCGCTACTTAAGGAGACCCAGTACTTC.

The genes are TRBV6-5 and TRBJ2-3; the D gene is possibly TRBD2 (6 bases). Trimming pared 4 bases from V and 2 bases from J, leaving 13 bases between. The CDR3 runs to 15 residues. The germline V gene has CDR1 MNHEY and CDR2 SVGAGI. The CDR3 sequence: CASSSLALTTDTQYF. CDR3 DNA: TGTGCCAGCAGTTCCCTAGCGCTTACCACAGATACGCAGTATTTT.